Detailed here is one TCR beta chain. The antigen remains undetermined. The data stem from a study of cytomegalovirus exposure and HLA in healthy donors. CDR1 and CDR2 (germline): SQVTM, ANQGSEA. Trimming removed 4 bases from V and 6 bases from J; junction bases left unmatched: 2. The CDR3 contains 11 residues. Findings and caveats of the study: Three CMV-associated chains were confirmed in vitro to be specific for CMV antigens. Later work associated 16,951 TCR beta sequences with HLA alleles at 0.05 false discovery rate. An analysis was carried out later, and it reportedly showed fewer N-insertions in an Asian-associated ancestry cluster than the roughly 700-donor mean.

60 Vbeta and 13 Jbeta primers were used in PCR. Generated by immunoSEQ multiplex PCR, the TCRdb table keeps only in-frame clones and is missing some. The specimen's table records 95,000 to 150,000 clones. The clonotype comes from a man aged 25 to 40 in good health and CMV-seronegative. V usage is TRBV29-1 and J usage is TRBJ2-7; TRBD1 aligns across 8 bases. Sequencing input: PBMCs. The CDR3 coding sequence is TGCAGCGTTGTTACAGGGGGCGAGCAGTACTTC. Translating gives CSVVTGGEQYF.